The present entry profiles one TCR beta chain with its context. The antigen is undetermined. This entry comes from a study of OX40 agonist ivuxolimab in advanced cancers. The study's findings and limits: Doses of 0.1 to 3.0 mg/kg were accompanied by clonal expansion of CD4+ and CD8+ blood T cells by week 6.

Only in-frame clones appear in the TCRdb table, and some are missing; sequencing was by immunoSEQ multiplex PCR. The sample includes 100,000 or so clones, roughly 91% of them seen just once. The CDR3 has 14 residues. Germline CDR1 and CDR2: SGHRS and YFSETQ. With 3 bases removed from V and 4 bases from J, the gap between germline ends came to 13 bases. This receptor was taken from an adult with an advanced solid tumor such as melanoma, head and neck, liver or kidney cancer. The V call is TRBV5-1, the J call TRBJ2-5, with D perhaps matching TRBD1 (6 bases). Sequencing used CD4+ or CD8+ T cells sorted from blood, obtained in a trial of the OX40 agonist ivuxolimab. Written as DNA, the CDR3 is TGCGCCAGCAGCTCCCAGGGGAACGGAGAGACCCAGTACTTC. Its protein is CASSSQGNGETQYF.